Each of the 22 T cell receptor beta chains below was sequenced from the same sample in a study of identical twins. TCRdb reprocessed the 5' RACE reads via MiXCR and lists one record per CDR3 protein. The table includes some 330,000 distinct CDR3 sequences, 9% detected once. The sample taken for sequencing was naive T cells sorted from blood. These receptors all come from a woman in her 50s in good health.

This clonotype was seen a handful of times. The chain links TRBV24-1 to TRBJ2-1; 10 positions match TRBD2. V was clipped by 1 base and J by 8 bases; unmatched bases: 7. Germline values: CDR1 KGHDR, CDR2 SFDVKD. The CDR3 has 16 amino acids. CDR3 sequence (DNA): TGTGCCACCAGTGATTTTCAGCGGGAGGGGCGGGATGAGCAGTTCTTC. The encoded protein is CATSDFQREGRDEQFF.

A few counts support this clonotype. This rearrangement joins TRBV7-9 to TRBJ2-5; the D is unclear. Germline-derived CDR1 and CDR2 are SEHNR and FQNEAQ (reference sequence). Between the trimmed V and J ends, which lost 10 bases and 5 bases, there was a span of 11 bases. This CDR3 is built from 11 residues. CDR3 residues: CAIRLGETQYF. The CDR3 region has the DNA TGTGCCATTCGACTGGGCGAGACCCAGTACTTC. The full variable domain, its missing parts supplied by reference TRBV7-9 and TRBJ2-5, is DTGVSQNPRHKITKRGQNVTFRCDPISEHNRLYWYRQTLGQGPEFLTYFQNEAQLEKSRLLSDRFSAERPKGSFSTLEIQRTEQGDSAMYLCAIRLGETQYFGPGTRLLVL.

This clonotype was detected a few times. The chain recombines TRBV12-3 or TRBV12-4 with TRBJ2-1; 8 bases fit TRBD1. J lost 5 bases, V lost 10 bases, and 7 bases had no gene match. This CDR3 has 13 amino acids. The chain's CDR3 is CATRTGPHNEQFF. The DNA for the CDR3 is TGTGCCACCAGGACAGGGCCCCACAATGAGCAGTTCTTC.

This clonotype was picked up a small number of times. This chain joins TRBV3-1 and TRBJ2-1, with a possible D match to TRBD1 (7 bases). V gave up 6 bases and J gave up 7 bases, with 16 bases separating them. The CDR3 totals 14 residues. Looked up from germline, CDR1 is LGHDT and CDR2 is YNNKEL (reference sequence). CDR3 coding DNA: TGTGCCAGCAGTGCCAGGGGGGCGGTGAATGAGCAGTTCTTC. Protein product: CASSARGAVNEQFF.

This chain joins TRBV3-1 and TRBJ2-1; D not certain. The CDR3 consists of 16 residues. Between the trimmed V and J ends, which lost 4 bases and 6 bases, there was a span of 19 bases. Germline lookup yields CDR1 LGHDT and CDR2 YNNKEL (reference sequence). CDR3 DNA sequence: TGTGCCAGCAGCCCGATTTCGGGTGGTTTTGGCAATGAGCAGTTCTTC. Residues: CASSPISGGFGNEQFF.

This clonotype came up a few times. The V and J genes are TRBV28 and TRBJ2-3; D unresolved. V was cut by 4 bases and J by 2 bases, with 7 bases left in between. Looked up from germline, CDR1 is MDHEN and CDR2 is SYDVKM. This CDR3 has 13 amino acids. CDR3 coding DNA: TGTGCCAGCAGTTCCGGGTCCACAGATACGCAGTATTTT. Its translation is CASSSGSTDTQYF.

This clonotype was seen a few times. The V gene is TRBV20-1, the J gene TRBJ2-3; D is undetermined. There are 13 residues in the CDR3. Germline V lookup: CDR1 DFQATT, CDR2 SNEGSKA (reference sequence). V dropped 1 base and J dropped 3 bases, with 8 bases sitting between them. The CDR3 here is CSARGAATDTQYF. CDR3 bases: TGCAGTGCTAGAGGGGCGGCGACAGATACGCAGTATTTT.

The J gene is TRBJ1-4, the V gene TRBV4-1; a weak D match, TRBD1 (6 bases). CDR3 length equals 16 residues. CDR1 is MGHRA, CDR2 YSYEKL, per germline. Trimming left V 6 bases short and J 0 bases short, with 14 bases between. The CDR3 DNA sequence: TGCGCCAGCAGGGCGGGCGGGGGCACAACTAATGAAAAACTGTTTTTT. Protein: CASRAGGGTTNEKLFF.

This clonotype has just a few counts. The gene calls are TRBV3-1 and TRBJ2-2; 7 bases align to TRBD1. Germline V gene sequence: CDR1 LGHDT, CDR2 YNNKEL (reference sequence). The V gene end was trimmed by 5 bases and the J gene end by 0 bases; junction bases not matched to a gene: 9. This CDR3 is 17 amino acids long. This CDR3 reads CASSSIWTGPNTGELFF. CDR3 sequence (DNA): TGTGCCAGCAGCTCCATTTGGACAGGCCCGAACACCGGGGAGCTGTTTTTT.

The CDR3 nucleotides read TGTGCCACCAGTGAGAGGAGGGGCCGCGATGAGCAGTTCTTC. Its translation: CATSERRGRDEQFF. The rearrangement joins TRBV24-1 to TRBJ2-1; perhaps TRBD2 as D (6 bases). The V end was cut by 4 bases, the J end by 8 bases, with 14 bases between. The CDR3 extends over 14 amino acids. CDR1 is KGHDR and CDR2 is SFDVKD in the germline V gene.

This clonotype was counted between two and nine times. The V and J genes are TRBV30 and TRBJ1-5, with D possibly TRBD1 on 5 matching bases. Per the germline V gene, CDR1 is GTSNPN and CDR2 is SVGIG (reference sequence). The CDR3 sequence is 16 residues long. V lost 1 base and J 5 bases, leaving 18 bases between the germline ends. The CDR3 nucleotides read TGTGCCTGGAGTGCGGTTGGGGCAGGGCCTTATCAGCCCCAGCATTTT. This sequence encodes CAWSAVGAGPYQPQHF.

This clonotype occurred a few times. The chain employs TRBV6-5 and TRBJ2-1; 10 nucleotides line up with TRBD2. From germline, CDR1 is MNHEY and CDR2 SVGAGI. After removal of 6 bases from V and 5 bases from J, the junction contained 7 bases not matched to a gene. This CDR3 comprises 15 residues. CDR3 loop: CASRPSGSEHNEQFF. The CDR3 bases are TGTGCCAGCAGGCCTAGCGGGAGTGAACACAATGAGCAGTTCTTC.

This clonotype has at least ten counts. V and J are TRBV20-1 and TRBJ2-1; no clear D. V was shortened by 6 bases and J by 5 bases, with 14 bases between the two germline ends. Germline V gene sequence: CDR1 DFQATT, CDR2 SNEGSKA (reference sequence). The CDR3 loop spans 13 amino acids. CDR3 DNA: TGCAGTGCCCCGGGTCCTTACCACAATGAGCAGTTCTTC. This gives the protein CSAPGPYHNEQFF.

This clonotype was seen only a few times. The chain combines TRBV5-1 with TRBJ2-1, with TRBD1 identical over 8 bases. With V trimmed by 4 bases and J by 9 bases, 9 bases remained unmatched. Germline V gene data show CDR1 as SGHRS and CDR2 as YFSETQ. The CDR3 covers 14 residues. CDR3 in amino acids: CASSMGDRIVEQFF. DNA for the CDR3: TGCGCCAGCAGCATGGGGGACAGGATTGTTGAGCAGTTCTTC.

This clonotype showed up just a few times. V and J are TRBV5-1 and TRBJ2-7; tentative D call: TRBD2 (6 bases). The V and J ends lost 4 bases and 2 bases respectively, with 16 bases between them. The CDR3 has 15 residues. The germline V gene has CDR1 SGHRS and CDR2 YFSETQ. The CDR3 is CASSTLAVETYEQYV. The CDR3 region has the DNA TGCGCCAGCAGCACCTTAGCGGTTGAGACCTACGAGCAGTACGTC.

This clonotype was seen many times. In DNA, the CDR3 is TGTGCCATCAGGGGGGGCCTAGCCTCCTACAATGAGCAGTTCTTC. Its translation: CAIRGGLASYNEQFF. The genes are TRBV10-3 and TRBJ2-1; perhaps D is TRBD1 or TRBD2 (6 bases each). Germline V gene lookup returns CDR1 ENHRY and CDR2 SYGVKD. The V and J ends lost 6 bases and 0 bases respectively, with 12 bases between them. The CDR3 spans 15 residues.

The chain is built from TRBV30 and TRBJ2-2; D possibly corresponds to TRBD2 (5 bases). The V end lost 2 bases, the J end lost 4 bases, and 14 bases lay between the germline ends. Germline V gives CDR1 GTSNPN, CDR2 SVGIG (reference sequence). This CDR3 is built from 15 residues. The chain's CDR3 is CAWSFAPGVTGELFF. CDR3 in DNA: TGTGCCTGGAGTTTCGCCCCCGGGGTCACCGGGGAGCTGTTTTTT.

This clonotype was observed many times. This chain connects TRBV29-1 to TRBJ2-5; D uncertain. Per the germline V gene, CDR1 is SQVTM and CDR2 is ANQGSEA. The CDR3 runs to 10 residues. Trimming removed 6 bases at V and 5 bases at J, with 7 bases between. CDR3 residues: CSVALETQYF. For the CDR3, the DNA is TGCAGCGTCGCTCTGGAGACCCAGTACTTC.

This clonotype was seen at least ten times. This chain uses TRBV18 with TRBJ2-5, with 7 bases that match TRBD1. CDR3 length: 15 residues. V lost 3 bases and J lost 1; bases outside the gene matches: 5. Per the germline V gene, CDR1 is KGHSH and CDR2 is LQKENI. CDR3 region: CASSPLTGFQETQYF. CDR3 nucleotides: TGTGCCAGCTCACCCTTGACAGGGTTCCAAGAGACCCAGTACTTC.

This clonotype was picked up a small number of times. The chain employs TRBV15 and TRBJ1-2, with no clear D. The CDR3 has 12 amino acids. CDR1 and CDR2 (germline): LNHNV, YYDKDF (reference sequence). Trimming stripped 3 bases from V and 1 base from J, with 3 bases between. The CDR3 loop reads CATSRDNYGYTF. The CDR3 nucleotides read TGTGCCACCAGCAGGGATAACTATGGCTACACCTTC.

This clonotype was observed a handful of times. CDR3 DNA: TGTGCCACCAGCAGAGATCCAGCGGGAAAAACCGGGGAGCTGTTTTTT. This sequence encodes CATSRDPAGKTGELFF. The chain is built from TRBV15 and TRBJ2-2; the match to TRBD2 covers 7 bases. This CDR3 region has 16 residues. Germline V gene data show CDR1 as LNHNV and CDR2 as YYDKDF (reference sequence). The junction had 6 bases not matched to a gene; V was cut back by 0 bases and J by 5 bases. The full variable domain, rest sourced from reference TRBV15 and TRBJ2-2, is DAMVIQNPRYQVTQFGKPVTLSCSQTLNHNVMYWYQQKSSQAPKLLFHYYDKDFNNEADTPDNFQSRRPNTSFCFLDIRSPGLGDTAMYLCATSRDPAGKTGELFFGEGSRLTVL.

This clonotype was counted many times. V is TRBV27 and J is TRBJ1-4; D gene unclear. V shed 8 bases and J shed 0 bases, with 13 bases lying between them. The CDR3 is 15 residues long. The germline V gene has CDR1 MNHEY and CDR2 SMNVEV (reference sequence). The CDR3 region is CASRGGVATNEKLFF. As DNA, the CDR3 is TGTGCCAGCCGGGGAGGAGTTGCAACTAATGAAAAACTGTTTTTT. The whole variable domain, filled in from reference TRBV27 and TRBJ1-4, reads EAQVTQNPRYLITVTGKKLTVTCSQNMNHEYMSWYRQDPGLGLRQIYYSMNVEVTDKGDVPEGYKVSRKEKRNFPLILESPSPNQTSLYFCASRGGVATNEKLFFGSGTQLSVL.